Given below is one TCR beta chain in context. Its target is not known. A multiplex PCR was run with 60 Vbeta primers and 13 Jbeta primers. The method was immunoSEQ multiplex PCR; TCRdb's version includes in-frame clones alone and lacks a portion of them. The sample yields 90,000 to 150,000 clones, roughly 60% seen once. V gave up 3 bases and J gave up 5 bases; unmatched junction bases: 6. The CDR3 is 14 amino acids. Germline V gives CDR1 GTSNPN, CDR2 SVGIG (reference sequence). The sample comes from a study of cytomegalovirus exposure and HLA in healthy donors. General observations from the study: For most TCR beta V segments, an earlier analysis put the productive rate at about 87% or about 30% of the time.

This receptor was identified in a man between 35 and 55 years old in good health and CMV-seropositive. This chain uses TRBV30 with TRBJ2-1; TRBD1 matches 8 bases. Input material: PBMCs. CDR3 amino acids: CAWRRDRLNNEQFF. CDR3 sequence (DNA): TGTGCCTGGAGGAGGGACAGGTTAAACAATGAGCAGTTCTTC.